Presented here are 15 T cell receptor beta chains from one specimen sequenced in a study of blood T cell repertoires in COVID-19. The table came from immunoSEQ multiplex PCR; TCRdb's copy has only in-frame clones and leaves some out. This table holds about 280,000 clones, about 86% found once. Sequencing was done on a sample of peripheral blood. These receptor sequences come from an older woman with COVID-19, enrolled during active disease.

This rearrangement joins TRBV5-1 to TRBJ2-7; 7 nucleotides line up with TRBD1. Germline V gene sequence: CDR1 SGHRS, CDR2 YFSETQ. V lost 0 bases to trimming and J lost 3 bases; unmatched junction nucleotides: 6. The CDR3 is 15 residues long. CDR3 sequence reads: CASSLAVGTDYEQYF. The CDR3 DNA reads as TGCGCCAGCAGCTTGGCCGTAGGGACAGACTACGAGCAGTACTTC.

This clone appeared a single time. The CDR3 spells CATRQGAYEQYF. The CDR3 DNA is TGTGCCACCCGACAGGGGGCCTACGAGCAGTACTTC. V is TRBV28 and J is TRBJ2-7, with TRBD1 matching 9 bases. The CDR3 runs 12 residues. J lost 2 bases, V lost 10 bases, and 3 bases had no gene match. The germline gives CDR1 MDHEN, CDR2 SYDVKM.

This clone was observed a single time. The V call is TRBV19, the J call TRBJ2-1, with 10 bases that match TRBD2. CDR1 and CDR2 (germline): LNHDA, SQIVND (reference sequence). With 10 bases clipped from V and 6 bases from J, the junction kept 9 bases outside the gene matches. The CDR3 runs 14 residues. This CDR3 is CATRSGGAPNEQFF. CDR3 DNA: TGTGCCACCAGGAGCGGGGGGGCCCCCAATGAGCAGTTCTTC.

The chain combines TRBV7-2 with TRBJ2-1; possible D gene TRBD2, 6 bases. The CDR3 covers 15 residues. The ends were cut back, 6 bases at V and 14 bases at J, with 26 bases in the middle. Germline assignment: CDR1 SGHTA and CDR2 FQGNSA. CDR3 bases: TGTGCCAGCAGACCTCCCCGGGACTTGCGGCTCCTGGAGTTCTTC. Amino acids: CASRPPRDLRLLEFF.

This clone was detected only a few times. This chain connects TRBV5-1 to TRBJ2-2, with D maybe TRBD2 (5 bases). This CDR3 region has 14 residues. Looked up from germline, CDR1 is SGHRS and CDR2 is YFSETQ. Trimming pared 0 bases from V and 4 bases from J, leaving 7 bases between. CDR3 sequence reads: CASSLVGSTGELFF. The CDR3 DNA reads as TGCGCCAGCAGCTTGGTTGGGAGCACCGGGGAGCTGTTTTTT.

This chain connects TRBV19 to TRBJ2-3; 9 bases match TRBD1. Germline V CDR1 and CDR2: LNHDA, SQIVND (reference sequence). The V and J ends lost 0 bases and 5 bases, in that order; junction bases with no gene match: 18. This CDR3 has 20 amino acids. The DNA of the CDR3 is TGTGCCAGTAGTATAGATCGATGGGAGTATGGGGACAGGGCGAAAGATACGCAGTATTTT. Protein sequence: CASSIDRWEYGDRAKDTQYF. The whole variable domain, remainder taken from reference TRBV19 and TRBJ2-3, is DGGITQSPKYLFRKEGQNVTLSCEQNLNHDAMYWYRQDPGQGLRLIYYSQIVNDFQKGDIAEGYSVSREKKESFPLTVTSAQKNPTAFYLCASSIDRWEYGDRAKDTQYFGPGTRLTVL.

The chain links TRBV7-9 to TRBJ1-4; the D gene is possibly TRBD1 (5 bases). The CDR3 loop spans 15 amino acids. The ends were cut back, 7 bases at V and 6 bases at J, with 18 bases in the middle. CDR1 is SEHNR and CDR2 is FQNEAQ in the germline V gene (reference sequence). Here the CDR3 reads CASTSVAGWDEKLFF. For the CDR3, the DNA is TGTGCCAGCACCAGCGTGGCAGGGTGGGATGAAAAACTGTTTTTT.

The CDR3 region is CASSVGTGGYEQYF. The DNA of the CDR3 is TGTGCCAGCAGCGTCGGGACAGGGGGCTACGAGCAGTACTTC. The chain employs TRBV11-2 and TRBJ2-7, with 11 positions matching TRBD1. Germline V gene sequence: CDR1 SGHAT, CDR2 FQNNGV. This CDR3 has 14 residues. The ends lost 5 bases at V and 3 bases at J; junction bases unmatched: 3.

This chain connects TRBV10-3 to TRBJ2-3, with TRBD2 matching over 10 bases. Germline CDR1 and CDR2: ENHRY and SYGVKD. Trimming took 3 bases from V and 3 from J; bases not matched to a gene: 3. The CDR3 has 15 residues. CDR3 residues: CAISELAGSTDTQYF. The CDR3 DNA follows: TGTGCCATCAGTGAACTAGCGGGGTCGACAGATACGCAGTATTTT.

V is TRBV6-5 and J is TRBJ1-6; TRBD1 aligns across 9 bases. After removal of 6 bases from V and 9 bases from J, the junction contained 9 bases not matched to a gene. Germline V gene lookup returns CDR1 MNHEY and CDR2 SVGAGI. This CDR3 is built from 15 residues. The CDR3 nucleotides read TGTGCCAGCAGCAGGACAGGGGATGTTAGTTCACCCCTCCACTTT. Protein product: CASSRTGDVSSPLHF.

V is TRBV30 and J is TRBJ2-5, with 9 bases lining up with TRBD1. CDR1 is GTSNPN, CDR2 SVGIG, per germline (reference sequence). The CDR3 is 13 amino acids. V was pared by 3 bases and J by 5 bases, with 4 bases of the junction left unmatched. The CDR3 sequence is CAWRGQGGETQYF. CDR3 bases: TGTGCCTGGAGGGGACAGGGTGGGGAGACCCAGTACTTC. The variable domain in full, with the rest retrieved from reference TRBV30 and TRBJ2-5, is SQTIHQWPATLVQPVGSPLSLECTVEGTSNPNLYWYRQAAGRGLQLLFYSVGIGQISSEVPQNLSASRPQDRQFILSSKKLLLSDSGFYLCAWRGQGGETQYFGPGTRLLVL.

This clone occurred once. The CDR3 DNA sequence: TGTGCCATCAGTGAGGAAGGACAGTTTGGCTACACCTTC. Translating it yields CAISEEGQFGYTF. The chain links TRBV10-3 to TRBJ1-2; D is perhaps TRBD1 (6 bases). V lost 2 bases and J lost 7, with 11 bases in between. Germline V gene lookup returns CDR1 ENHRY and CDR2 SYGVKD. The CDR3 runs to 13 residues.

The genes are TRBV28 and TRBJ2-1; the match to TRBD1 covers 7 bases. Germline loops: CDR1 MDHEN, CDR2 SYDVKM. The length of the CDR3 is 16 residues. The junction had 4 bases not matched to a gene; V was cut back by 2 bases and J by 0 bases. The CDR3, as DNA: TGTGCCAGCAGTTTAAGCAGGGGGAGCTCCTACAATGAGCAGTTCTTC. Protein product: CASSLSRGSSYNEQFF.

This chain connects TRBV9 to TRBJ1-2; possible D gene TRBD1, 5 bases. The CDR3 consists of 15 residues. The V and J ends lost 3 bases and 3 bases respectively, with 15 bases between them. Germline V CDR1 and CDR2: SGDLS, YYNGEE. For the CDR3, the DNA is TGTGCCAGCAGCGCTAACCGGGACTTTGACTATGGCTACACCTTC. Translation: CASSANRDFDYGYTF.

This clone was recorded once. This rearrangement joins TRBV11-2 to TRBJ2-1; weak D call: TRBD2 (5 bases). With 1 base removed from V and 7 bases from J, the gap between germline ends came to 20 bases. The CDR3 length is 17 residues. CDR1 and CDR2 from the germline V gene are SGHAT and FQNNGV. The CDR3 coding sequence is TGTGCCAGCAGCTTAGTGAAGGGCTCGAGGGCTAGAAATGAGCAGTTCTTC. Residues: CASSLVKGSRARNEQFF.